The 10 T cell receptor beta chains in this list originate from one sample, sequenced in a study of radiation and T cells in renal cell carcinoma. TCRdb keeps only in-frame clones here, not all; method: immunoSEQ multiplex PCR. Of around 95,000 clones listed, roughly 84% are singletons. Noted time point: blood 4 weeks post-SBRT, at nephrectomy. Sample treatment: 15 Gy SBRT to primary tumor, nephrectomy 4 weeks later. This specimen consisted of blood, obtained from a patient whose treatment included radiotherapy and nephrectomy. All receptors derive from a man aged 55-75 years with renal cell carcinoma.

This chain uses TRBV7-9 with TRBJ1-2, with 8 bases lining up with TRBD1. CDR3 length equals 15 residues. The germline CDR1 and CDR2 sequences are SEHNR and FQNEAQ (reference sequence). With 4 bases clipped from V and 6 bases from J, the junction kept 10 bases outside the gene matches. The CDR3 nucleotides read TGTGCCAGCAGCTCGCTAATACAGGGGGGTCATGGCTACACCTTC. It is translated as CASSSLIQGGHGYTF.

The rearrangement joins TRBV5-1 to TRBJ2-7; 7 bases fit TRBD1. V shed 0 bases, J shed 11 bases, and the junction held 5 bases outside the gene matches. The germline CDR1 and CDR2 sequences are SGHRS and YFSETQ. The CDR3 runs 12 residues. CDR3 DNA: TGCGCCAGCAGCTTGGGACAGGGAAAGGAGTACTTC. Protein sequence: CASSLGQGKEYF.

This clone was counted many times. The genes are TRBV19 and TRBJ2-7; 8 positions match TRBD1. Germline V gene data show CDR1 as LNHDA and CDR2 as SQIVND (reference sequence). V trimming: 10 bases; J trimming: 2 bases; junction bases outside the gene matches: 10. The CDR3 runs to 14 residues. The CDR3 coding sequence is TGTGCCACCCAACCCGGGACAGGTCCCTACGAGCAGTACTTC. As protein: CATQPGTGPYEQYF.

The V gene is TRBV6-5, the J gene TRBJ2-5; no clear D. This CDR3 is built from 14 residues. The V end lost 2 bases, the J end lost 2 bases, and 9 bases lay between the germline ends. The germline V gene encodes CDR1 MNHEY and CDR2 SVGAGI. CDR3 region: CASSYAYPQETQYF. In DNA, the CDR3 is TGTGCCAGCAGTTACGCATATCCACAAGAGACCCAGTACTTC.

The chain links TRBV29-1 to TRBJ2-3; 11 positions match TRBD2. The CDR3 has 16 amino acids. The trim removed 5 bases at V and 0 bases at J, leaving 7 bases unmatched. Germline V gives CDR1 SQVTM, CDR2 ANQGSEA. The CDR3 protein is CSVSGTSGYSTDTQYF. CDR3 DNA sequence: TGCAGCGTTTCCGGGACTAGCGGATATAGCACAGATACGCAGTATTTT.

The gene calls are TRBV19 and TRBJ1-2, with 12 bases identical to TRBD1. The ends lost 4 bases at V and 3 bases at J; junction bases unmatched: 3. CDR3 size: 15 residues. The V gene's germline CDR1 is LNHDA and CDR2 SQIVND (reference sequence). CDR3 nucleotides: TGTGCCAGTAGTACCGGGACAGGGGGCCACTATGGCTACACCTTC. Translating gives CASSTGTGGHYGYTF.

The chain couples TRBV28 to TRBJ2-7, with TRBD1 as a possible D gene (5 bases). This CDR3 comprises 15 residues. Trimming took 2 bases from V and 2 from J, leaving 13 bases between them. CDR1 is MDHEN and CDR2 is SYDVKM in the germline V gene. The chain's CDR3 is CASSLTAGIPYEQYF. The CDR3 coding sequence is TGTGCCAGCAGTTTAACGGCAGGGATCCCCTACGAGCAGTACTTC.

The sample holds many counts of this clone. J is TRBJ1-1 and V is TRBV19; 8 nucleotides align to TRBD1. The CDR3 extends over 15 amino acids. V lost 5 bases to trimming and J lost 1 base; unmatched junction nucleotides: 6. Germline CDR1 and CDR2: LNHDA and SQIVND (reference sequence). DNA of the CDR3: TGTGCCAGTAGTGTGGACAGGGTCCCGAACACTGAAGCTTTCTTT. Its protein product is CASSVDRVPNTEAFF.

The gene calls are TRBV5-1 and TRBJ2-7, with D tentatively TRBD1 (6 bases). The CDR3 sequence is 14 residues long. Per the germline V gene, CDR1 is SGHRS and CDR2 is YFSETQ. Between the trimmed V and J ends, which lost 4 bases and 2 bases, there was a span of 13 bases. The CDR3 nucleotides are TGCGCCAGCAGCAAAGATGGACAGACCTACGAGCAGTACTTC. The encoded protein is CASSKDGQTYEQYF.

The CDR3 loop is CASSTDRVSGANVLTF. The CDR3 nucleotides read TGTGCCAGCAGCACCGACAGGGTCTCTGGGGCCAACGTCCTGACTTTC. The chain links TRBV14 to TRBJ2-6; the match to TRBD1 covers 7 bases. CDR3 size: 16 residues. V shed 5 bases, J shed 0 bases, and the junction held 4 bases outside the gene matches. Per the germline V gene, CDR1 is SGHDN and CDR2 is FVKESK.